This TCR beta chain was recovered during a study of cytomegalovirus exposure and HLA in healthy donors. It was with 60 Vbeta and 13 Jbeta primers that the PCR ran. Data came from immunoSEQ multiplex PCR; TCRdb stores just in-frame clones and leaves some out. The sample has 90,000 to 120,000 clones; the top ten hold roughly 0.64%. The V gene's germline CDR1 is SGHRS and CDR2 YFSETQ. CDR3 length: 15 residues. The trim removed 0 bases at V and 3 bases at J, leaving 5 bases unmatched. Sequenced sample: PBMCs. J is TRBJ1-1 and V is TRBV5-1; 7 bases agree with TRBD1. The TCR originated in a man aged 50 to 59 in good health and CMV-seronegative. This chain's CDR3 is CASSLGRGLDTEAFF. For the CDR3, the DNA is TGCGCCAGCAGCTTGGGAAGGGGGCTAGACACTGAAGCTTTCTTT.